These T cell receptor beta chains were read from a single sample in a study of cytomegalovirus exposure and HLA in healthy donors. Produced via immunoSEQ multiplex PCR; TCRdb's table is partial and in-frame only. This sample's table reports 150,000 to 200,000 clones. Sequenced material: PBMCs. The receptors derive from a man aged 25-45 years in good health and CMV-seronegative. Each CDR3 is given with its conserved first and last residue. The order of the fields is D gene, V gene, J gene, CDR3 protein, CDR3 DNA. A D gene is named only where the DNA matches it firmly.

>TRBD1|TRBV2|TRBJ2-7
CASGQEFTGAEQYF
TGTGCCAGCGGTCAGGAATTTACAGGGGCGGAGCAGTACTTC
>-|TRBV10-3|TRBJ2-1
CAISESGGRGPSREQFF
TGTGCCATCAGTGAGTCCGGGGGGCGCGGCCCCTCACGAGAGCAGTTCTTC
>TRBD1|TRBV27|TRBJ1-1
CASMEGGNTEAFF
TGTGCCAGCATGGAAGGGGGCAACACTGAAGCTTTCTTT
>-|TRBV9|TRBJ1-1
CASSVGGDTEAFF
TGTGCCAGCAGCGTAGGGGGAGACACTGAAGCTTTCTTT
>TRBD1|TRBV7-9|TRBJ1-2
CASSLGETGDYGYTF
TGTGCCAGCAGCTTAGGGGAGACAGGGGACTATGGCTACACCTTC
>-|TRBV27|TRBJ1-2
CASSSGTYGYTF
TGTGCCAGCAGTTCAGGAACCTATGGCTACACCTTC
>TRBD1|TRBV5-1|TRBJ2-6
CASSSSWDRLSGANVLTF
TGCGCCAGCAGCTCGTCCTGGGACAGACTCTCTGGGGCCAACGTCCTGACTTTC
>TRBD2|TRBV6-1|TRBJ2-3
CASSEGRTSGGDTQYF
TGTGCCAGCAGTGAAGGGCGGACTAGCGGGGGGGATACGCAGTATTTT
>-|TRBV6-6|TRBJ1-5
CASSSIQANQPQHF
TGTGCCAGCAGCTCTATTCAGGCCAATCAGCCCCAGCATTTT
>TRBD1|TRBV29-1|TRBJ2-6
CSVGSTGGASTGANVLTF
TGCAGCGTTGGGTCGACAGGGGGCGCGAGTACTGGGGCCAACGTCCTGACTTTC
>-|TRBV28|TRBJ2-7
CASRRPLGKRYEQYF
TGTGCCAGCAGGCGGCCGCTAGGAAAGAGGTACGAGCAGTACTTC